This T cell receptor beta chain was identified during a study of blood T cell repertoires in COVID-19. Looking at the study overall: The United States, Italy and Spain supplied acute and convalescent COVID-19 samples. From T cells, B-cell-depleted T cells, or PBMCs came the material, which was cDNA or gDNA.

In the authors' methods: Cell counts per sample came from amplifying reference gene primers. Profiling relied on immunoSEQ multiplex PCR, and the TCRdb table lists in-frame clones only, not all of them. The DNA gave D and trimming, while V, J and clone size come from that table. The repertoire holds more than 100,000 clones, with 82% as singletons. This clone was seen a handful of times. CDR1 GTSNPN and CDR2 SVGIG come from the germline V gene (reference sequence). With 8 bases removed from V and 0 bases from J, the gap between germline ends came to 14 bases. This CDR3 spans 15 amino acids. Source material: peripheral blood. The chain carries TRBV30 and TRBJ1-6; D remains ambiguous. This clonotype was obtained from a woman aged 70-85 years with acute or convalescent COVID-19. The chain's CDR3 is CAAAEAFSYNSPLHF. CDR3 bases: TGTGCCGCCGCCGAGGCCTTCTCCTATAATTCACCCCTCCACTTT.